These 17 T cell receptor beta chains share one sample of origin, sequenced in a study of blood T cell repertoires in COVID-19. Repertoires were generated with immunoSEQ multiplex PCR, while TCRdb's copy carries only in-frame clones and drops some. This sample has more than 110,000 clones, with approximately 90% found just once. The sample taken for sequencing was peripheral blood. The source is a man aged 60 to 69 with active or convalescent COVID-19.

The rearrangement uses TRBV7-8 and TRBJ2-7; 9 bases align to TRBD1. Per germline, CDR1 SGHVS and CDR2 FQNEAQ. Unmatched junction bases numbered 8, after V lost 6 bases and J lost 5 bases. This CDR3 region has 14 residues. The CDR3 is CASRFPGTGNEQYF. Here the CDR3 DNA reads TGTGCCAGCAGATTCCCCGGGACAGGGAACGAGCAGTACTTC.

The CDR3, as DNA: TGCAGTGCTAGTACAGGGACCAGAACTTATGGCTACACCTTC. It is translated as CSASTGTRTYGYTF. The genes are TRBV20-1 and TRBJ1-2; possible D gene TRBD1, 6 bases. Per the germline V gene, CDR1 is DFQATT and CDR2 is SNEGSKA (reference sequence). Between the trimmed V and J ends, which lost 3 bases and 5 bases, there was a span of 16 bases. The CDR3 extends over 14 amino acids.

For this clone: Other DNA sequences in this specimen translate into the identical CDR3. The rearrangement uses TRBV12-3 or TRBV12-4 and TRBJ1-5; no clear D. The CDR3 spans 13 residues. The ends were cut back, 2 bases at V and 7 bases at J, with 9 bases in the middle. The CDR3: CASSLTGSQPQHF. For the CDR3, the DNA is TGTGCCAGCAGTTTAACGGGATCCCAGCCCCAGCATTTT.

The V gene is TRBV2, the J gene TRBJ2-1; TRBD2 might be the D (6 bases). Trimming pared 6 bases from V and 12 bases from J, leaving 18 bases between. Germline CDR1 reads SNHLY; CDR2 reads FYNNEI. The CDR3 is 13 amino acids. The CDR3 bases are TGTGCCAGCAGCGGCTCTGGACTATCGCGGCAGTTCTTC. Translated, it gives CASSGSGLSRQFF.

This chain links TRBV30 with TRBJ2-2; a possible D gene is TRBD2 (6 bases). CDR1 and CDR2 (germline): GTSNPN, SVGIG (reference sequence). The CDR3 totals 15 residues. V gave up 3 bases and J gave up 0 bases, with 11 bases separating them. Here the CDR3 DNA reads TGTGCCTGGAGGAGGGGCGGGGCGAACACCGGGGAGCTGTTTTTT. It translates to CAWRRGGANTGELFF.

This clone was seen a single time. The J gene is TRBJ2-7, the V gene TRBV28, with 7 bases fitting TRBD1. V trimming: 7 bases; J trimming: 6 bases; junction bases outside the gene matches: 12. Germline V gene lookup returns CDR1 MDHEN and CDR2 SYDVKM. The length of the CDR3 is 14 residues. The CDR3 region is CASNVRGGAPEQYF. The CDR3 DNA follows: TGTGCCAGCAACGTGAGAGGGGGCGCGCCCGAGCAGTACTTC.

The rearrangement links TRBV6-6 to TRBJ2-7; 9 positions agree with TRBD2. Per the germline V gene, CDR1 is MNHNY and CDR2 is SVGAGI (reference sequence). The CDR3 has 14 residues. The V gene end was trimmed by 6 bases and the J gene end by 6 bases; junction bases not matched to a gene: 9. CDR3 sequence: CASSPTSGFTEQYF. The DNA of the CDR3 is TGTGCCAGCAGCCCCACTAGCGGGTTCACCGAGCAGTACTTC.

The chain employs TRBV2 and TRBJ2-7; 9 bases line up with TRBD1. Germline values: CDR1 SNHLY, CDR2 FYNNEI. The V and J ends lost 6 bases and 3 bases, in that order; junction bases with no gene match: 9. The CDR3 covers 15 residues. CDR3: CASRKGRTGVYEQYF. As DNA, the CDR3 is TGTGCCAGCAGGAAGGGGCGGACAGGGGTCTACGAGCAGTACTTC.

The chain combines TRBV19 with TRBJ2-2; 10 bases fit TRBD2. This CDR3 region has 18 residues. CDR1 is LNHDA and CDR2 is SQIVND in the germline V gene (reference sequence). J lost 4 bases, V lost 0 bases, and 8 bases had no gene match. DNA for the CDR3: TGTGCCAGTAGTATAGAAGAGCGGGGGGGCCGCGGCACCGGGGAGCTGTTTTTT. It specifies CASSIEERGGRGTGELFF.

The chain is built from TRBV30 and TRBJ2-7, with TRBD2 matching 7 bases. V lost 4 bases, J lost 0 bases, and 6 bases stayed unmatched. There are 14 residues in the CDR3. Germline CDR1 reads GTSNPN; CDR2 reads SVGIG (reference sequence). CDR3 sequence reads: CAWIPGGSSYEQYF. CDR3 DNA: TGTGCCTGGATCCCTGGCGGGAGCTCCTACGAGCAGTACTTC.

V is TRBV7-6 and J is TRBJ1-2; 9 bases line up with TRBD1. This CDR3 spans 15 amino acids. CDR1 is SGHVS and CDR2 is FNYEAQ in the germline V gene. V gave up 2 bases and J gave up 1 base; unmatched junction bases: 2. CDR3 DNA sequence: TGTGCCAGCAGCTTACTGGACAGGGGTAACTATGGCTACACCTTC. Protein product: CASSLLDRGNYGYTF.

The genes are TRBV27 and TRBJ1-4; weak D call: TRBD1 (6 bases). The CDR3 totals 13 residues. Germline loops: CDR1 MNHEY, CDR2 SMNVEV (reference sequence). V lost 6 bases, J lost 11 bases, and 16 bases lay in between. The CDR3 DNA sequence: TGTGCCAGCAGGGGACACCTTCATCCTAAACTGTTTTTT. It codes for CASRGHLHPKLFF.

V is TRBV5-1 and J is TRBJ2-3; 8 nucleotides agree with TRBD2. V shed 3 bases and J 9 bases; nucleotides not matched to a gene: 9. Germline CDR1 reads SGHRS; CDR2 reads YFSETQ. The CDR3 has 14 amino acids. In nucleotides, the CDR3 is TGCGCCAGCAGCTCGGGACTAGAACCCTTAACGCAGTATTTT. The encoded protein is CASSSGLEPLTQYF. Supplemented by reference TRBV5-1 and TRBJ2-3, the full variable domain reads KAGVTQTPRYLIKTRGQQVTLSCSPISGHRSVSWYQQTPGQGLQFLFEYFSETQRNKGNFPGRFSGRQFSNSRSEMNVSTLELGDSALYLCASSSGLEPLTQYFGPGTRLTVL.

V is TRBV7-2 and J is TRBJ2-7; 14 bases are a match to TRBD2. Trimming removed 6 bases from V and 3 bases from J; junction bases left unmatched: 7. The CDR3 contains 16 residues. The germline CDR1 and CDR2 sequences are SGHTA and FQGNSA. The CDR3 region is CASRGLAGGTVYEQYF. CDR3 nucleotide sequence: TGTGCCAGCAGAGGACTAGCGGGAGGTACAGTCTACGAGCAGTACTTC. Supplemented by reference TRBV7-2 and TRBJ2-7, the full variable domain reads GAGVSQSPSNKVTEKGKDVELRCDPISGHTALYWYRQSLGQGLEFLIYFQGNSAPDKSGLPSDRFSAERTGGSVSTLTIQRTQQEDSAVYLCASRGLAGGTVYEQYFGPGTRLTVT.

The chain combines TRBV6-2 or TRBV6-3 with TRBJ1-1; D gene unclear. V lost 1 base and J lost 8, with 5 bases in between. The CDR3 is 11 amino acids. From germline, CDR1 is MNHEY and CDR2 SVGEGT. The CDR3 coding sequence is TGTGCCAGCAGTTACTATGAGGAAGCTTTCTTT. It encodes CASSYYEEAFF.

The chain links TRBV19 to TRBJ2-3; 14 nucleotides align to TRBD2. This CDR3 has 18 residues. Germline lookup yields CDR1 LNHDA and CDR2 SQIVND (reference sequence). V gave up 3 bases and J gave up 2 bases; unmatched junction bases: 7. The CDR3 DNA sequence: TGTGCCAGTAGTATGGGGACTAGCGGGGGCCGTGACACAGATACGCAGTATTTT. Translation: CASSMGTSGGRDTDTQYF.

This clone has just one count. This rearrangement joins TRBV7-2 to TRBJ2-3, with TRBD2 matching 9 bases. V was pared by 5 bases and J by 6 bases, with 18 bases of the junction left unmatched. Germline V gene data show CDR1 as SGHTA and CDR2 as FQGNSA. The CDR3 is made up of 18 amino acids. Here the CDR3 reads CASSPATLRGGQRDTQYF. The CDR3 region has the DNA TGTGCCAGCAGCCCCGCTACGCTGCGGGGGGGCCAAAGGGATACGCAGTATTTT.